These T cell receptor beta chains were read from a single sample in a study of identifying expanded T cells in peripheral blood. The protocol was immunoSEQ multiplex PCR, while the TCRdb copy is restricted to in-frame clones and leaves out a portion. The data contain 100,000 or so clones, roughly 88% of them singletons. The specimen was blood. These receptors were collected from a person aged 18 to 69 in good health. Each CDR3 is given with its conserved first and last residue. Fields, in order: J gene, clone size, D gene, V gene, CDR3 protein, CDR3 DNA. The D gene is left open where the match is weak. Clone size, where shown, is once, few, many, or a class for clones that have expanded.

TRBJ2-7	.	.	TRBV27	CASSVKRDSYSYEQYF	TGTGCCAGCAGTGTCAAGCGGGACAGTTACTCCTACGAGCAGTACTTC
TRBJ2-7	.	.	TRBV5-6	CASSSGTATYEQYF	TGTGCCAGCAGCTCCGGGACGGCGACCTACGAGCAGTACTTC
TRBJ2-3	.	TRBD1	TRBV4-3	CASSPGGETDTQYF	TGCGCCAGCAGCCCAGGGGGCGAGACAGATACGCAGTATTTT
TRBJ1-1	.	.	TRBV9	CASSVGGSTEAFF	TGTGCCAGCAGCGTAGGGGGATCCACTGAAGCTTTCTTT
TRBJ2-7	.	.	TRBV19	CASSIVGDGYEQYF	TGTGCCAGTAGTATCGTGGGCGACGGCTACGAGCAGTACTTC
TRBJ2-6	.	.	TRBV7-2	CASSLGGGANVLTF	TGTGCCAGCAGCTTAGGTGGAGGGGCCAACGTCCTGACTTTC
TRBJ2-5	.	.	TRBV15	CATSRGLGGIETQYF	TGTGCCACCAGCAGAGGGCTGGGGGGCATCGAGACCCAGTACTTC
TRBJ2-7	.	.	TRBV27	CASRTGYEQYF	TGTGCCAGCAGAACAGGGTACGAGCAGTACTTC
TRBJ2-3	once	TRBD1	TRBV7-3	CASSLGTGIGNTQYF	TGTGCCAGCAGCTTAGGGACAGGGATCGGGAATACGCAGTATTTT
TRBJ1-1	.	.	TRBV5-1	CASSLAGGESTEAFF	TGCGCCAGCAGCTTGGCCGGGGGAGAGAGCACTGAAGCTTTCTTT
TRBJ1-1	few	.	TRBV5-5	CASSPGMMNTEAFF	TGTGCCAGCAGTCCCGGGATGATGAACACTGAAGCTTTCTTT
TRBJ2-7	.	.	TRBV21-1	CASSYGELGQGHEQYF	TGTGCCAGCAGCTATGGTGAACTGGGACAGGGGCACGAGCAGTACTTC
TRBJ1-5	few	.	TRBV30	CAWSARKAWDDQPQHF	TGTGCCTGGAGTGCCCGGAAGGCTTGGGACGATCAGCCCCAGCATTTT
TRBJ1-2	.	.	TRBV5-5	CASSLATGTGGYTF	TGTGCCAGCAGCTTGGCAACCGGCACGGGGGGCTACACCTTC
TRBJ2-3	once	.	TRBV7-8	CASSSPDTQYF	TGTGCCAGCAGCTCCCCAGATACGCAGTATTTT
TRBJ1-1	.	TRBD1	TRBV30	CAWRDRTNTEAFF	TGTGCCTGGAGGGACAGGACGAACACTGAAGCTTTCTTT
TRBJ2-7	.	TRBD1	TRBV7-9	CASSYQGARNHEQYF	TGTGCCAGCAGCTACCAGGGGGCGCGGAATCACGAGCAGTACTTC
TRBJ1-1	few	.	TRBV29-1	CSVGQANTEAFF	TGCAGCGTTGGACAGGCCAACACTGAAGCTTTCTTT
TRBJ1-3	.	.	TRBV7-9	CASSLGTAFLTSGNTIYF	TGTGCCAGCAGCTTAGGGACAGCCTTCCTCACCTCTGGAAACACCATATATTTT
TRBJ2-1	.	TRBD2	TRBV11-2	CASSLGGMGSYNEQFF	TGTGCCAGCAGCCTGGGGGGGATGGGGTCCTACAATGAGCAGTTCTTC
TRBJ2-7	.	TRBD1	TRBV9	CASSVGTGGSYEQYF	TGTGCCAGCAGCGTCGGGACAGGGGGGTCCTACGAGCAGTACTTC
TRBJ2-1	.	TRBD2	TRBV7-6	CASSLEPSGNNEQFF	TGTGCCAGCAGCTTAGAACCTAGCGGGAACAATGAGCAGTTCTTC
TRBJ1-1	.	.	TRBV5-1	CASSLPGGEAFF	TGCGCCAGCAGCCTTCCGGGGGGTGAAGCTTTCTTT
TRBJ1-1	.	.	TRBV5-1	CASSLEGMAFF	TGCGCCAGCAGCTTGGAGGGTATGGCTTTCTTT
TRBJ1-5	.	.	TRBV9	CASSLTGNQPQHF	TGTGCCAGCAGCCTCACGGGGAATCAGCCCCAGCATTTT
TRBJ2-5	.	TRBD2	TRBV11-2	CASSLEILAGVPVGSETQYF	TGTGCCAGCAGCTTAGAAATACTAGCGGGGGTCCCAGTGGGTTCGGAGACCCAGTACTTC
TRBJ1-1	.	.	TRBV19	CASTRDLPTEAFF	TGTGCCAGTACCCGGGACCTCCCCACTGAAGCTTTCTTT
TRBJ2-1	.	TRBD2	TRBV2	CASTSAGGPGSYNEQFF	TGTGCCAGCACGTCAGCGGGAGGGCCGGGGTCCTACAATGAGCAGTTCTTC
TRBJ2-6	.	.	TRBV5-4	CASSFEPSQSGANVLTF	TGTGCCAGCAGCTTTGAGCCTAGCCAATCTGGGGCCAACGTCCTGACTTTC
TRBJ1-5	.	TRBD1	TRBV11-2	CASSRDRGQPQHF	TGTGCCAGCAGCCGGGACAGGGGGCAGCCCCAGCATTTT
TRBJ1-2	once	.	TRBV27	CASSLGHYGYTF	TGTGCCAGCAGTCTTGGACACTATGGCTACACCTTC
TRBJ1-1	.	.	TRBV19	CASSVEGGGGTEAFF	TGTGCCAGTAGTGTCGAAGGTGGCGGGGGTACTGAAGCTTTCTTT
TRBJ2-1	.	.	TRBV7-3	CASSSPGRGTANEQFF	TGTGCCAGCAGCTCTCCGGGACGCGGGACGGCCAATGAGCAGTTCTTC
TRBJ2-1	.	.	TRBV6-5	CASSYNEGGGNEQFF	TGTGCCAGCAGTTATAATGAGGGAGGCGGCAATGAGCAGTTCTTC
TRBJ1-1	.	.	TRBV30	CAWRKRGGGGTEAFF	TGTGCCTGGAGGAAACGTGGAGGCGGGGGGACTGAAGCTTTCTTT
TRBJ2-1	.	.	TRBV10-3	CAISELYNEQFF	TGTGCCATCAGTGAGTTATACAATGAGCAGTTCTTC
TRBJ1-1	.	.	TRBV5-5	CASSLVGVTEAFF	TGTGCCAGCAGCTTGGTGGGGGTCACTGAAGCTTTCTTT
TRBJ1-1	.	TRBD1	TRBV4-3	CASSQDAMDRGPDTEAFF	TGCGCCAGCAGCCAAGACGCGATGGACAGGGGGCCGGACACTGAAGCTTTCTTT
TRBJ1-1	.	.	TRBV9	CASSARVNTEAFF	TGTGCCAGCAGCGCCAGGGTAAACACTGAAGCTTTCTTT
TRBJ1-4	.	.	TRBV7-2	CASRGGLNEKLFF	TGTGCCAGCCGGGGCGGGCTTAATGAAAAACTGTTTTTT
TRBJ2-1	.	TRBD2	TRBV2	CASSGLANEQFF	TGTGCCAGTTCTGGACTAGCCAATGAGCAGTTCTTC
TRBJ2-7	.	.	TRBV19	CASSREFGHEQYF	TGTGCCAGTAGTAGGGAGTTCGGCCACGAGCAGTACTTC
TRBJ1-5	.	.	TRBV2	CASGLDSFLGQPQHF	TGTGCCAGCGGCTTGGACAGTTTTCTGGGTCAGCCCCAGCATTTT
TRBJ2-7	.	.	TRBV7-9	CASSSRLDSYEQYF	TGTGCCAGCAGCTCTCGACTGGACTCCTACGAGCAGTACTTC
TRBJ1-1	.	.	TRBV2	CASKTGTDRNTEAFF	TGTGCCAGCAAGACCGGAACCGACAGGAACACTGAAGCTTTCTTT
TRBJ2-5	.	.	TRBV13	CASSQRQVSETQYF	TGTGCCAGCAGCCAACGACAGGTTTCGGAGACCCAGTACTTC
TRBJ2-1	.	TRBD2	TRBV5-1	CASSLGRGSSYNEQFF	TGCGCCAGCAGCTTGGGTCGCGGGAGCTCCTACAATGAGCAGTTCTTC
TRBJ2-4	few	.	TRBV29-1	CSVDKGTNIQYF	TGCAGCGTTGACAAGGGGACAAACATTCAGTACTTC
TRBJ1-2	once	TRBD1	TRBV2	CATRGVINYGYTF	TGTGCCACCAGGGGGGTAATTAACTATGGCTACACCTTC
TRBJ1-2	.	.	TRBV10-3	CAISGASNYGYTF	TGTGCCATCAGTGGGGCCAGTAACTATGGCTACACCTTC
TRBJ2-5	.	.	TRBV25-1	CASSPFGRGEGETQYF	TGTGCCAGCAGTCCCTTTGGTAGGGGGGAAGGAGAGACCCAGTACTTC
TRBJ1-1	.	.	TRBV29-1	CSIRRGGELTEAFF	TGCAGCATCCGCCGGGGGGGGGAACTCACTGAAGCTTTCTTT
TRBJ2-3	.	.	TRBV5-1	CASSLVPSSTDTQYF	TGCGCCAGCAGCTTGGTTCCATCTAGCACAGATACGCAGTATTTT
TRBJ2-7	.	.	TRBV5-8	CASSVRQVDPYYEQYF	TGTGCCAGCAGCGTGCGACAGGTCGACCCCTATTACGAGCAGTACTTC